These 5 T cell receptor beta chains were all obtained from the same sample, sequenced in a study of CD8 T cells in ankylosing spondylitis (dated by TCRdb to about 2017). To prepare the library, 5' RACE was applied. These reads were obtained on an Illumina HiSeq 2500. TCRdb reworked the public reads: Q25 trimming with fastp, MiXCR clone assembly, productive beta chains retained. Rows with a matching CDR3 protein are joined into one entry that keeps the most common DNA and genes. This sample has 250,000 or so distinct CDR3 sequences in its table, and approximately 24% of those were observed once. The ten largest account for approximately 0.61% of the sample. The material sequenced was blood, either unsorted or a sorted T cell fraction (not recorded which). These receptors originate from a male donor with ankylosing spondylitis or in good health (not recorded which).

The chain carries TRBV7-8 and TRBJ2-1, with TRBD1 matching over 9 bases. The CDR3 has 16 amino acids. The junction had 14 bases not matched to a gene; V was cut back by 5 bases and J by 9 bases. Germline assignment: CDR1 SGHVS and CDR2 FQNEAQ. The CDR3 protein is CASSPKGQGIGGEQFF. The DNA for the CDR3 is TGTGCCAGCAGCCCCAAGGGACAGGGAATTGGTGGTGAGCAGTTCTTC.

Concerning this clonotype: This sequence may be a read error, since a much larger clone differs from it by one base. This rearrangement joins TRBV3-1 to TRBJ2-3; 10 nucleotides line up with TRBD2. The CDR3 runs to 15 residues. CDR1 is LGHDT and CDR2 is YNNKEL in the germline V gene (reference sequence). The CDR3 region has the DNA TGTGCCTGCAGTTTCAGCGGGGGGGCGGTACATACGCAGTATTTT. It is translated as CACSFSGGAVHTQYF.

This chain connects TRBV20-1 to TRBJ2-1; 7 bases match TRBD1. The CDR3 extends over 14 amino acids. Germline lookup yields CDR1 DFQATT and CDR2 SNEGSKA (reference sequence). J was trimmed by 4 bases and V by 4 bases; bases with no gene match: 7. The CDR3 DNA follows: TGCAGTGCTACCGACAGGGTTGGGTACAATGAGCAGTTCTTC. Encoded protein: CSATDRVGYNEQFF.

A few counts support this clonotype. V usage is TRBV20-1 and J usage is TRBJ2-1, with a tentative D call TRBD2 (7 bases). CDR3 length: 15 amino acids. Trimming took 5 bases from V and 5 from J, leaving 19 bases between them. Germline-derived CDR1 and CDR2 are DFQATT and SNEGSKA (reference sequence). The CDR3, as DNA: TGCAGTGCTTCCCCCGGGGCGGGGGCCAACAATGAGCAGTTCTTC. Protein product: CSASPGAGANNEQFF.

The chain couples TRBV6-1 to TRBJ2-7; D is possibly TRBD1 (5 bases). The CDR3 sequence is 14 residues long. Germline V CDR1 and CDR2: MNHNS, SASEGT. Deletions cut 6 bases from V and 10 bases from J, with 22 bases between. The CDR3 DNA follows: TGTGCCAGCAGGCCTACAGGATCCCTGGGGTATCAGTACTTC. Its translation: CASRPTGSLGYQYF.